This T cell receptor (beta chain) emerged from a study of control samples from healthy donors and cancer patients. Assay used: immunoSEQ multiplex PCR; TCRdb lists only in-frame clones, some missing. The sample contains roughly 140,000 clones, about 93% of which appear only once. V lost 5 bases to trimming and J lost 2 bases; unmatched junction nucleotides: 3. Germline CDR1 and CDR2: MDHEN and SYDVKM. This CDR3 has 14 residues. The sequence derives from a man in his fifties or sixties in good health. This chain joins TRBV28 and TRBJ2-7; TRBD2 matches at 10 bases. Sample: blood. Here the CDR3 reads CASSRLAGAYEQYF. The CDR3, as DNA: TGTGCCAGCAGTCGCCTAGCGGGGGCCTACGAGCAGTACTTC.